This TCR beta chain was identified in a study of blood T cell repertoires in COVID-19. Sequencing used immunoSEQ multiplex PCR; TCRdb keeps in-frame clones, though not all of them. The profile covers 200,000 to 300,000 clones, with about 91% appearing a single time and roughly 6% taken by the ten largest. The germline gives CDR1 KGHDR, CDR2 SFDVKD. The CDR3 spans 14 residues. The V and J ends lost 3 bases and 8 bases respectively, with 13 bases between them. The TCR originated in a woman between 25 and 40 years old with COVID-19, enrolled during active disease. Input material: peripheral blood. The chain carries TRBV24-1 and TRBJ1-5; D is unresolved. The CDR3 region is CATSDDSGFKPQHF. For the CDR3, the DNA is TGTGCCACCAGTGATGATTCAGGTTTTAAGCCCCAGCATTTT.